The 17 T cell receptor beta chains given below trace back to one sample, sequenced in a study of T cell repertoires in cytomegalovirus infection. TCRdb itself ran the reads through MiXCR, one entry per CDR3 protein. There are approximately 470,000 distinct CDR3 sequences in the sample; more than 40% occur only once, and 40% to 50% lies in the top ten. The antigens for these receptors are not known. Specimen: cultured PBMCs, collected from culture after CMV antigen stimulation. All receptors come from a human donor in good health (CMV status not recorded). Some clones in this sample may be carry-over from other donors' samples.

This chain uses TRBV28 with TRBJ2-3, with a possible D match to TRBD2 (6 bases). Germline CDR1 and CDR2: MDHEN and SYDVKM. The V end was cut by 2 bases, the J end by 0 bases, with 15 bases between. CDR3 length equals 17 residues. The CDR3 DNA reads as TGTGCCAGCAGTTTAAGGTCGAGGCGGGGAAGCACAGATACGCAGTATTTT. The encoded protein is CASSLRSRRGSTDTQYF.

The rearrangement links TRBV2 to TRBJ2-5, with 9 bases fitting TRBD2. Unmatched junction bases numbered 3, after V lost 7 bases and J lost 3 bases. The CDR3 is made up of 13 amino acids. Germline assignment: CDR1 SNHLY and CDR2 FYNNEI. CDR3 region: CASNGGGEETQYF. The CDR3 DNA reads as TGTGCCAGCAACGGCGGGGGGGAAGAGACCCAGTACTTC.

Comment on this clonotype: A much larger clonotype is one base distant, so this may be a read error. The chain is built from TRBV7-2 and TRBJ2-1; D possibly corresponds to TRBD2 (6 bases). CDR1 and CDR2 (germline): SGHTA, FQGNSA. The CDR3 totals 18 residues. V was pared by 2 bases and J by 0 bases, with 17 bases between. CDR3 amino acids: CASSLTPLATHSYNEQFF. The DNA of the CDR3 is TGTGCCAGCAGCTTAACCCCTCTAGCGACCCACTCCTACAATGAGCAGTTCTTC.

This CDR3 is CASSSGLAESREQFF. CDR3 coding DNA: TGTGCCAGCAGTTCCGGACTAGCGGAGTCTCGTGAGCAGTTCTTC. The V gene is TRBV27, the J gene TRBJ2-1; 10 bases are shared with TRBD2. Germline CDR1 MNHEY, CDR2 SMNVEV (reference sequence). CDR3 length equals 15 residues. J lost 9 bases, V lost 4 bases, and 9 bases had no gene match.

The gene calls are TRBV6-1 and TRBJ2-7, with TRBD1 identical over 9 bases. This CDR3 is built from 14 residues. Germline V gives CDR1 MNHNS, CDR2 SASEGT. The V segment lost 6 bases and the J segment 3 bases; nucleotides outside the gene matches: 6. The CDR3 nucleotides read TGTGCCAGCAGGGATCGGGACAGGGTCTACGAGCAGTACTTC. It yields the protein CASRDRDRVYEQYF.

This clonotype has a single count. The CDR3 DNA reads as TGTGCCAGCAGCCACGGACTAGCGGACTACGAGCAGTACTTC. Translation: CASSHGLADYEQYF. This chain joins TRBV7-8 and TRBJ2-7, with 10 bases identical to TRBD2. Germline trimming cut 5 bases from V and 3 bases from J; bases unmatched to any gene: 4. CDR1 SGHVS and CDR2 FQNEAQ come from the germline V gene. The CDR3 contains 14 residues.

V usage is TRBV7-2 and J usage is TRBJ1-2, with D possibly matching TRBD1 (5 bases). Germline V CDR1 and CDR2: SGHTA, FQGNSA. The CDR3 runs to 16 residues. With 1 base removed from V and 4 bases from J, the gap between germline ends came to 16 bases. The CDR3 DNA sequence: TGTGCCAGCAGCTTAGGAGCGGGGGGGGGGGGCTATGGCTACACCTTC. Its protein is CASSLGAGGGGYGYTF.

CDR3 DNA sequence: TGTGCCAGCAGCTTAGCGGGAGAAGCAGATACGCAGTATTTT. It codes for CASSLAGEADTQYF. The chain has TRBV7-6 and TRBJ2-3, with D possibly TRBD2 on 5 matching bases. Germline loops: CDR1 SGHVS, CDR2 FNYEAQ. V dropped 0 bases and J dropped 4 bases, with 8 bases sitting between them. This CDR3 spans 14 amino acids.

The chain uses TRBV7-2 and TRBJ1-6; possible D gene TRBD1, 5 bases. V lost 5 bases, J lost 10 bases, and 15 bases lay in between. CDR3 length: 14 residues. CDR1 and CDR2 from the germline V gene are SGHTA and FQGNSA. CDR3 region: CASSMTRQGSPLHF. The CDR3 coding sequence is TGTGCCAGCAGCATGACGCGCCAGGGCTCACCCCTCCACTTT.

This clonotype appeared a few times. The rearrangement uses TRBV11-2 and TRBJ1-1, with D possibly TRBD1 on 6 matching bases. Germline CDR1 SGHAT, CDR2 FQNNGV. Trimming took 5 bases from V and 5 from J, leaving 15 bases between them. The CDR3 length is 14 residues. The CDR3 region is CASSQIRGRTEAFF. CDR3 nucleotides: TGTGCCAGCAGCCAAATCAGGGGACGTACTGAAGCTTTCTTT.

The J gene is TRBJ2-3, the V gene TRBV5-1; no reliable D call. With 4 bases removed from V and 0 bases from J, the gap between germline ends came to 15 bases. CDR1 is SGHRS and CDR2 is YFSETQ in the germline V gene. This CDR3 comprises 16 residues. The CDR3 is CASSPSGNPSTDTQYF. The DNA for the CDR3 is TGCGCCAGCAGCCCCTCCGGAAACCCTAGCACAGATACGCAGTATTTT.

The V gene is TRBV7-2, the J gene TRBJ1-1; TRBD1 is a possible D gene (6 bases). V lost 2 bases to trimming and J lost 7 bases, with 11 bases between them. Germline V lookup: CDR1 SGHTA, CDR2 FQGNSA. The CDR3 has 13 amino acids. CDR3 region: CASSLRGAVEAFF. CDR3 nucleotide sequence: TGTGCCAGCAGCTTACGGGGGGCGGTTGAAGCTTTCTTT.

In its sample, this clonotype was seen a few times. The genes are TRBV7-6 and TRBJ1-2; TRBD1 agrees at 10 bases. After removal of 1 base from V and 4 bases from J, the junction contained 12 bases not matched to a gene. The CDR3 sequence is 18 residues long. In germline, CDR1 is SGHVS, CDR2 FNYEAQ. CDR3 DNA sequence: TGTGCCAGCAGCTTAGTTCCGGGACAGGGGCACGATCGCTATGGCTACACCTTC. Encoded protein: CASSLVPGQGHDRYGYTF.

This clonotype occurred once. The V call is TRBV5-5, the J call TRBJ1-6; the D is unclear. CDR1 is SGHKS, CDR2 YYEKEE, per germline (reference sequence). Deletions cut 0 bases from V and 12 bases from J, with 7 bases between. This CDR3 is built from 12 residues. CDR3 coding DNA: TGTGCCAGCAGCTTGGGACCGCAACCCCTCCACTTT. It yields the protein CASSLGPQPLHF.

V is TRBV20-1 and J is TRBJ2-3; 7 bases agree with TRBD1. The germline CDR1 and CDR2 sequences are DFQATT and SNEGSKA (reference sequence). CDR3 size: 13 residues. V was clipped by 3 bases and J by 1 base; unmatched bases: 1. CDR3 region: CSASTGGTDTQYF. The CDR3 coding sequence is TGCAGTGCTAGCACAGGGGGCACAGATACGCAGTATTTT.

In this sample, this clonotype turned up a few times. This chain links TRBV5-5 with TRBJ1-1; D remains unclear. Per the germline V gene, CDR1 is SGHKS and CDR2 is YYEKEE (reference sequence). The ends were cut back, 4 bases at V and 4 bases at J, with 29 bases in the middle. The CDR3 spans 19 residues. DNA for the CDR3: TGTGCCAGCAGCCACCCCCAGAACGATCCTCCTAAGATTAGCACTGAAGCTTTCTTT. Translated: CASSHPQNDPPKISTEAFF.

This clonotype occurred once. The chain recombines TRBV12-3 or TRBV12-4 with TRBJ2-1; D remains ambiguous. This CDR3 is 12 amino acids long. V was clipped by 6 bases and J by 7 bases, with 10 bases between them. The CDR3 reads CASSPDGNEQFF. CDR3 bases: TGTGCCAGCAGCCCCGACGGGAATGAGCAGTTCTTC.